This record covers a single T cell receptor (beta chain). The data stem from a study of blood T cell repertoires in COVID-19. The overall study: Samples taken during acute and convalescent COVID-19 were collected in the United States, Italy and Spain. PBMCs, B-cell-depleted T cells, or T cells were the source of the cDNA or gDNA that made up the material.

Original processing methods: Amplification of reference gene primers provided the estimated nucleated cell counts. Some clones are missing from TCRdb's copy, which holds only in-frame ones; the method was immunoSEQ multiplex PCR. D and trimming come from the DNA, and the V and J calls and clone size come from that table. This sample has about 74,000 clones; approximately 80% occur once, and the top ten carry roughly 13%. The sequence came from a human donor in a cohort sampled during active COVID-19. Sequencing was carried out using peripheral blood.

The CDR3 nucleotides are TGTGCCAGCAGCTCCGACAGGGACTTTGCCGGGGAGCTGTTTTTT. Translation gives CASSSDRDFAGELFF. The V call is TRBV7-9, the J call TRBJ2-2, with D possibly matching TRBD1 (7 bases). The ends were cut back, 4 bases at V and 6 bases at J, with 15 bases in the middle. Germline V gene lookup returns CDR1 SEHNR and CDR2 FQNEAQ (reference sequence). The CDR3 runs 15 residues.